The 17 T cell receptor beta chains reported below all come from one sample, sequenced in a study of blood T cell repertoires in COVID-19. TCRdb's table, derived via immunoSEQ multiplex PCR, lists solely in-frame clones and lacks some. The data hold about 86,000 clones, with approximately 80% observed a single time. Material: peripheral blood. The receptor set was obtained from a man between 65 and 80 years old with acute or convalescent COVID-19.

This clone was observed a few times. The chain recombines TRBV5-5 with TRBJ2-1, with a weak D call TRBD1 (6 bases). Germline CDR1 and CDR2: SGHKS and YYEKEE (reference sequence). V lost 0 bases to trimming and J lost 2 bases, with 12 bases between them. CDR3 length equals 16 residues. The CDR3, as DNA: TGTGCCAGCAGCTTGGGGACAGCCCCCACCTACAATGAGCAGTTCTTC. It yields the protein CASSLGTAPTYNEQFF.

The gene calls are TRBV27 and TRBJ1-3; 7 nucleotides match TRBD1. J lost 2 bases, V lost 5 bases, and 9 bases had no gene match. This CDR3 comprises 16 residues. Germline CDR1 reads MNHEY; CDR2 reads SMNVEV (reference sequence). The CDR3 DNA reads as TGTGCCAGCAGTCTCACCCCCAGGGGGGCTGGAAACACCATATATTTT. It codes for CASSLTPRGAGNTIYF.

V and J are TRBV6-2 or TRBV6-3 and TRBJ1-2; TRBD1 matches at 7 bases. V lost 5 bases to trimming and J lost 4 bases; unmatched junction nucleotides: 4. The CDR3 is made up of 13 amino acids. Germline values: CDR1 MNHEY, CDR2 SVGEGT. CDR3 nucleotide sequence: TGTGCCAGCAGTCCAGGGGGGCCCTATGGCTACACCTTC. Protein: CASSPGGPYGYTF.

The J gene is TRBJ1-1, the V gene TRBV18, with D hard to call. CDR1 KGHSH and CDR2 LQKENI come from the germline V gene. The CDR3 sequence is 13 residues long. Trimming took 4 bases from V and 3 from J, leaving 9 bases between them. The CDR3 reads CASSQKGDTEAFF. The DNA for the CDR3 is TGTGCCAGCTCACAGAAGGGAGACACTGAAGCTTTCTTT.

The chain joins TRBV11-2 to TRBJ2-7, with 8 bases that match TRBD2. This CDR3 region has 13 residues. Germline lookup yields CDR1 SGHAT and CDR2 FQNNGV. V was clipped by 5 bases and J by 3 bases; unmatched bases: 3. CDR3 sequence: CASSRGGGYEQYF. CDR3 coding DNA: TGTGCCAGCAGCCGGGGGGGAGGCTACGAGCAGTACTTC.

CDR3 nucleotides: TGTGCAAGTCGCTCCAGGGTAGGGGGTGAGCAGTTCTTC. Translated, it gives CASRSRVGGEQFF. V and J are TRBV12-2 and TRBJ2-1; the table's TRBD1 call for D was not verified on the DNA. TRBV12-2 is assigned pseudogene status. The CDR3 has 13 amino acids.

V is TRBV13 and J is TRBJ1-2; maybe TRBD1 (6 bases). Germline loops: CDR1 PRHDT, CDR2 FYEKMQ (reference sequence). V was trimmed by 5 bases and J by 13 bases, leaving 23 bases between them. The CDR3 extends over 14 amino acids. This chain's CDR3 is CASSDVQTGMGFTF. CDR3 bases: TGTGCCAGCAGCGACGTCCAAACAGGGATGGGGTTCACCTTC.

This clone has a single count. This chain joins TRBV29-1 and TRBJ2-1; TRBD1 might be the D (5 bases). With 4 bases removed from V and 8 bases from J, the gap between germline ends came to 15 bases. CDR1 is SQVTM, CDR2 ANQGSEA, per germline. The CDR3 loop spans 13 amino acids. In DNA form, the CDR3 reads TGCAGCGTTGGGGGCGCGAGAACCCATGAGCAGTTCTTC. Translating it yields CSVGGARTHEQFF.

This clone has a single count. The rearrangement links TRBV20-1 to TRBJ2-1; D unclear. Germline V gene sequence: CDR1 DFQATT, CDR2 SNEGSKA (reference sequence). The CDR3 totals 11 residues. The V end lost 5 bases, the J end lost 6 bases, and 8 bases lay between the germline ends. The CDR3 DNA is TGCAGTGCTGCCCCGCGCAATGAGCAGTTCTTC. Residues: CSAAPRNEQFF.

V gene TRBV10-3 combines with J gene TRBJ1-6, with D maybe TRBD1 (5 bases). Germline CDR1 ENHRY, CDR2 SYGVKD. Trimming stripped 0 bases from V and 10 bases from J, with 7 bases between. The CDR3 totals 13 residues. CDR3 coding DNA: TGTGCCATCAGTGAGTCGGAGGGGTCACCCCTCCACTTT. Translation gives CAISESEGSPLHF.

V and J are TRBV30 and TRBJ2-4, with 16 bases aligning to TRBD2. Trimming took 3 bases from V and 8 from J; bases not matched to a gene: 7. The V gene's germline CDR1 is GTSNPN and CDR2 SVGIG (reference sequence). The CDR3 has 16 amino acids. CDR3 in amino acids: CAWSAGLAGGPDIQYF. DNA of the CDR3: TGTGCCTGGAGCGCGGGACTAGCGGGGGGGCCTGACATTCAGTACTTC. Looking up the rest from reference TRBV30 and TRBJ2-4 gives the full variable domain: SQTIHQWPATLVQPVGSPLSLECTVEGTSNPNLYWYRQAAGRGLQLLFYSVGIGQISSEVPQNLSASRPQDRQFILSSKKLLLSDSGFYLCAWSAGLAGGPDIQYFGAGTRLSVL.

The rearrangement joins TRBV7-9 to TRBJ2-1, with D possibly matching TRBD2 (6 bases). Trimming pared 7 bases from V and 0 bases from J, leaving 13 bases between. The V gene's germline CDR1 is SEHNR and CDR2 FQNEAQ (reference sequence). The CDR3 totals 15 residues. The chain's CDR3 is CASTPLGSSYNEQFF. The CDR3 coding sequence is TGTGCCAGCACCCCACTCGGGAGCTCCTACAATGAGCAGTTCTTC.

The chain couples TRBV2 to TRBJ2-7; TRBD2 agrees at 10 bases. The germline CDR1 and CDR2 sequences are SNHLY and FYNNEI. The CDR3 sequence is 14 residues long. V lost 3 bases and J lost 7; bases outside the gene matches: 6. The CDR3 region has the DNA TGTGCCAGCAGTGAGGTGGGTAGCGGGGGGGAGCAGTACGTC. Protein product: CASSEVGSGGEQYV.

V is TRBV19 and J is TRBJ1-2; D is perhaps TRBD1 (5 bases). The V gene lost 8 bases and the J gene lost 8 bases, with 18 bases spanning the gap. Germline V gene sequence: CDR1 LNHDA, CDR2 SQIVND (reference sequence). The CDR3 extends over 13 amino acids. For the CDR3, the DNA is TGTGCCAGTCACCCGCGGGGGGTAGAAGGCTACACCTTC. Amino acids: CASHPRGVEGYTF.

J is TRBJ2-5 and V is TRBV5-1; D is possibly TRBD1 (5 bases). The V gene's germline CDR1 is SGHRS and CDR2 YFSETQ. This CDR3 has 14 amino acids. The V and J ends lost 0 bases and 3 bases respectively, with 9 bases between them. In DNA form, the CDR3 reads TGCGCCAGCAGCTTGGGCAGGGTAGAAGAGACCCAGTACTTC. Translated, it gives CASSLGRVEETQYF.

The chain carries TRBV21-1 and TRBJ2-3; whether TRBD2, the table's D call, matches the DNA was not checked. TRBV21-1 is listed as a pseudogene. This CDR3 has 16 amino acids. The CDR3 DNA follows: TGTGCCAGCAGCAAGGGGGGACTAGGGCCTCCAGATACGCAGTATTTT. Translating gives CASSKGGLGPPDTQYF.

The chain employs TRBV10-3 and TRBJ2-5, with 8 bases fitting TRBD1. Germline-derived CDR1 and CDR2 are ENHRY and SYGVKD. The CDR3 spans 13 residues. V lost 11 bases, J lost 3 bases, and 8 bases stayed unmatched. CDR3 sequence reads: CAVQGQAKETQYF. The CDR3 DNA reads as TGTGCCGTACAGGGACAGGCTAAAGAGACCCAGTACTTC.